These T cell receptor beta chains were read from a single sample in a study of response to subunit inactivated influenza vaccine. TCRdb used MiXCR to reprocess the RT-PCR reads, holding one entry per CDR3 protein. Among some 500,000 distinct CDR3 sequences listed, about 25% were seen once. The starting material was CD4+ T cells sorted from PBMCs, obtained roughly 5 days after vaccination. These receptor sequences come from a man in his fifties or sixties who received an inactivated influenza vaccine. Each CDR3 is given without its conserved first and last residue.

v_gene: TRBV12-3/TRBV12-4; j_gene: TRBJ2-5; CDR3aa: ASSFSGQGGETQY
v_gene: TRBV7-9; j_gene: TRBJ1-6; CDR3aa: ASSMTGDRVPLH
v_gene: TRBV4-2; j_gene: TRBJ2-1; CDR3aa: ASSQGAGGLYEQF
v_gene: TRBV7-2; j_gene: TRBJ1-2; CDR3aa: ASSPRDSRNYGYT
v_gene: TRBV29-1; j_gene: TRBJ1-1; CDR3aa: SVEWAPGTEAF
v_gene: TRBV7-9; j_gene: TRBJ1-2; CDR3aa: ATLSGTGDYGYT
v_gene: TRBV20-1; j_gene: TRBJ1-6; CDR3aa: SAPGNGLDSPLH
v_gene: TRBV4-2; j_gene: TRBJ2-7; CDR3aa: ASSQDSISYEQY
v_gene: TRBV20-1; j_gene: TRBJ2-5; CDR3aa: SARNPTSQETQY
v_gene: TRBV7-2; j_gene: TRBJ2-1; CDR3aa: ASSSGTREF
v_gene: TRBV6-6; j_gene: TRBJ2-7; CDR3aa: ASGRAQTSEQY
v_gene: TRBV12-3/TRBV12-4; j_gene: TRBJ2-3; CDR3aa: ASSQRTSGRRNTQY
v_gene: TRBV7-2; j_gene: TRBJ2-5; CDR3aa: ASRGFGQETQY
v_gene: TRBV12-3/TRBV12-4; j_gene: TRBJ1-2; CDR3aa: ASSFGSPNYGYT
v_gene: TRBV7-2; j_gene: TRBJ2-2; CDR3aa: ASSLVPGNTGELF
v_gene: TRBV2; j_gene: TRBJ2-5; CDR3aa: ASSERSGGTQETQY
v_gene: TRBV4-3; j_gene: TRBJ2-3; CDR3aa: ASSQSPQPRDSYTDTQY